The source of this TCR beta chain is a study of technical replicates of blood from several donors. CDR1 and CDR2 (germline): MNHEY, SVGAGI. The CDR3 is made up of 13 amino acids. V lost 3 bases, J lost 3 bases, and 8 bases lay in between. Profiled with immunoSEQ multiplex PCR; TCRdb holds only in-frame clones, not every one. The sample shows roughly 50,000 clones, roughly 96% of them seen only once. Sequencing was carried out using PBMCs. The chain recombines TRBV6-5 with TRBJ1-1; possible D gene TRBD1, 6 bases. The clonotype was recovered from a human donor in good health. Some clones in this sample may be carry-over from other donors' samples. The CDR3 DNA is TGTGCCAGCAGTTATAAGGGGGACACTGAAGCTTTCTTT. This encodes CASSYKGDTEAFF.